Listed here are 15 T cell receptor beta chains from one sample, sequenced in a study of cytomegalovirus exposure and HLA in healthy donors. The PCR made use of 60 Vbeta and 13 Jbeta primers. The data were produced by immunoSEQ multiplex PCR, yet TCRdb's version contains in-frame clones alone and is incomplete. The repertoire holds under 150,000 clones, with roughly 80% as singletons. Sequencing was performed on PBMCs. The receptors originated from a female donor in good health and CMV-seronegative.

The CDR3 bases are TGTGCCAGTAGTATGAGGAGATATGGCTACACCTTC. Encoded protein: CASSMRRYGYTF. The genes are TRBV19 and TRBJ1-2; D gene uncertain. V gave up 3 bases and J gave up 5 bases, with 7 bases separating them. The CDR3 contains 12 residues. The germline gives CDR1 LNHDA, CDR2 SQIVND (reference sequence).

CDR3 amino acids: CASSQDLRAPRGYTF. The CDR3, as DNA: TGTGCCAGCAGCCAAGATTTGAGGGCCCCCCGCGGCTACACCTTC. The chain links TRBV14 to TRBJ1-2; D gene uncertain. V lost 0 bases and J 8 bases, leaving 16 bases between the germline ends. Germline CDR1 reads SGHDN; CDR2 reads FVKESK. The CDR3 consists of 15 residues.

The chain recombines TRBV2 with TRBJ1-1; TRBD1 agrees at 7 bases. This CDR3 has 13 residues. V dropped 9 bases and J dropped 1; count of bases not matched to a gene: 5. Germline CDR1 is SNHLY and CDR2 is FYNNEI. This CDR3 reads CASPTGTNTEAFF. The CDR3 nucleotides are TGTGCCAGTCCGACAGGGACGAACACTGAAGCTTTCTTT.

The V call is TRBV4-1, the J call TRBJ2-5, with 7 bases that match TRBD2. Trimming removed 4 bases from V and 5 bases from J; junction bases left unmatched: 10. In germline, CDR1 is MGHRA, CDR2 YSYEKL. CDR3 length: 15 residues. The CDR3 protein is CASSRAHSGLETQYF. As DNA, the CDR3 is TGCGCCAGCAGCCGAGCCCATAGCGGGCTGGAGACCCAGTACTTC.

CDR3 in DNA: TGTGCCAGCAGTGAACGACAGGGCCTGATATCTTTCTTT. Amino acid sequence: CASSERQGLISFF. This chain links TRBV6-1 with TRBJ1-1; TRBD1 matches 7 bases. Trimming took 2 bases from V and 12 from J; bases not matched to a gene: 9. The CDR3 has 13 amino acids. The germline gives CDR1 MNHNS, CDR2 SASEGT.

V and J are TRBV28 and TRBJ2-5, with a tentative D call TRBD1 (5 bases). Trimming left V 2 bases short and J 4 bases short, with 8 bases between. In germline, CDR1 is MDHEN, CDR2 SYDVKM. The CDR3 has 13 residues. This CDR3 is CASSLQQGETQYF. The CDR3 DNA sequence: TGTGCCAGCAGTTTACAGCAGGGAGAGACCCAGTACTTC. Drawing the rest from reference TRBV28 and TRBJ2-5, the complete variable domain is DVKVTQSSRYLVKRTGEKVFLECVQDMDHENMFWYRQDPGLGLRLIYFSYDVKMKEKGDIPEGYSVSREKKERFSLILESASTNQTSMYLCASSLQQGETQYFGPGTRLLVL.

The chain employs TRBV4-1 and TRBJ2-2; 9 nucleotides agree with TRBD2. The CDR3 covers 14 residues. V was clipped by 3 bases and J by 5 bases; unmatched bases: 1. Germline V gene lookup returns CDR1 MGHRA and CDR2 YSYEKL. The CDR3 region is CASSHLAGTGELFF. The CDR3, as DNA: TGCGCCAGCAGCCATCTAGCGGGGACCGGGGAGCTGTTTTTT.

This chain connects TRBV6-1 to TRBJ2-1; 12 positions match TRBD2. In germline, CDR1 is MNHNS, CDR2 SASEGT. The J segment lost 8 bases and the V segment lost 8 bases, leaving 7 bases of the junction unmatched. CDR3 length equals 14 residues. The CDR3: CASRKGLAGDEQFF. CDR3 DNA sequence: TGTGCCAGCCGGAAGGGACTAGCGGGCGATGAGCAGTTCTTC.

The rearrangement links TRBV10-1 to TRBJ2-7, with D maybe TRBD1 (7 bases). CDR3 length: 15 amino acids. V shed 6 bases and J shed 9 bases, with 24 bases lying between them. Germline lookup yields CDR1 WNHNN and CDR2 SYGVQD (reference sequence). CDR3 sequence: CASRTPRGRLNGQYF. In nucleotides, the CDR3 is TGCGCCAGCAGGACCCCCAGGGGGAGGTTGAATGGGCAGTACTTC.

The CDR3 spells CASSLGQGAETQYF. The CDR3 region has the DNA TGTGCCAGCTCTCTAGGACAGGGTGCGGAGACCCAGTACTTC. This sequence joins TRBV18 and TRBJ2-5; 8 bases match TRBD1. This CDR3 comprises 14 residues. Germline V gene sequence: CDR1 KGHSH, CDR2 LQKENI. V gave up 6 bases and J gave up 5 bases; unmatched junction bases: 8.

This clone has only one observation. This chain uses TRBV5-6 with TRBJ2-1; 8 bases fit TRBD2. Germline V lookup: CDR1 SGHDT, CDR2 YYEEEE. V trimming: 3 bases; J trimming: 7 bases; junction bases outside the gene matches: 18. The CDR3 contains 18 residues. DNA of the CDR3: TGTGCCAGCAGCTCCCCTTTGAGGGCCAGCGGGGGATATAATGAGCAGTTCTTC. Its protein product is CASSSPLRASGGYNEQFF. The full variable domain, rest sourced from reference TRBV5-6 and TRBJ2-1, is DAGVTQSPTHLIKTRGQQVTLRCSPKSGHDTVSWYQQALGQGPQFIFQYYEEEERQRGNFPDRFSGHQFPNYSSELNVNALLLGDSALYLCASSSPLRASGGYNEQFFGPGTRLTVL.

The chain couples TRBV7-2 to TRBJ2-5; D is unclear. The J call is doubtful: the DNA matches TRBJ2-7 better. The CDR3 is 12 residues long. Germline loops: CDR1 SGHTA, CDR2 FQGNSA. The CDR3 sequence is CASSVSPYEQYF. CDR3 DNA sequence: TGTGCCAGCAGCGTTAGTCCCTACGAGCAGTACTTC.

The V gene is TRBV7-9, the J gene TRBJ2-7; 8 bases fit TRBD1. Unmatched junction bases numbered 7, after V lost 5 bases and J lost 7 bases. The germline V gene encodes CDR1 SEHNR and CDR2 FQNEAQ (reference sequence). The CDR3 is 13 residues long. The CDR3 here is CASSIDRGLEQYF. DNA of the CDR3: TGTGCCAGCAGCATAGACAGGGGTCTGGAGCAGTACTTC.

V is TRBV6-6 and J is TRBJ1-4; TRBD1 might be the D (6 bases). Germline V gives CDR1 MNHNY, CDR2 SVGAGI (reference sequence). CDR3 length: 13 residues. Trimming cost V 10 bases and J 8 bases, with 17 bases left between them. CDR3 amino acids: CATEGRGGEKLFF. The CDR3 DNA follows: TGTGCCACCGAGGGCAGGGGAGGGGAAAAACTGTTTTTT.

V is TRBV7-9 and J is TRBJ2-5, with 8 bases lining up with TRBD1. This CDR3 is 13 amino acids long. Trimming removed 3 bases from V and 5 bases from J; junction bases left unmatched: 2. In germline, CDR1 is SEHNR, CDR2 FQNEAQ (reference sequence). CDR3 protein: CASSFRDRETQYF. The CDR3 nucleotides read TGTGCCAGCAGCTTCCGGGACAGGGAGACCCAGTACTTC. The full variable domain, its missing parts supplied by reference TRBV7-9 and TRBJ2-5, is DTGVSQNPRHKITKRGQNVTFRCDPISEHNRLYWYRQTLGQGPEFLTYFQNEAQLEKSRLLSDRFSAERPKGSFSTLEIQRTEQGDSAMYLCASSFRDRETQYFGPGTRLLVL.